This T cell receptor beta chain was documented in a study of T-cell reconstitution after alpha-beta-depleted transplantation in children. With regard to this clonotype: A much larger clone differs by one base, so this may be a read error.

Germline lookup yields CDR1 DFQATT and CDR2 SNEGSKA (reference sequence). CDR3 length: 16 amino acids. TCRbeta library construction was performed incorporating unique molecular identifiers. TCRdb itself ran the PCR reads through MiXCR, one entry per CDR3 protein. The data show about 690,000 distinct CDR3 sequences, with roughly 15% seen just once and approximately 1% held by the top ten. The origin of this receptor is a human donor who donated a stem cell graft to a child with acute myeloid leukemia. The rearrangement links TRBV20-1 to TRBJ2-1; no clear D. Sequences were derived from PBMCs from the stem cell graft donor, sampled from the stem cell graft. The CDR3 region is CCARDPDGFYGNEQFF. CDR3 nucleotide sequence: TGCTGTGCTAGAGATCCAGACGGCTTTTATGGCAATGAGCAGTTCTTC.